Listed below are T cell receptor beta chains from one sample, sequenced in a study of T cell responses to AZD1222 COVID-19 vaccine. Using immunoSEQ multiplex PCR, the repertoire was profiled, and TCRdb retains in-frame clones only, with some absent. The table lists fewer than 120,000 clones, about 88% of them singletons, with over 1.5% in the top ten. The specimen comprised peripheral blood, sampled on day 0 of AZD1222 vaccination. Every receptor here comes from an adult in good health. Both conserved end residues are part of each CDR3. D genes are given only for firm matches. Where a row states a size, it is once, few, many or the class of an expanded clone; other rows omit it.

v_call	clone_size	d_call	cdr3_length	j_call	cdr3_nt	cdr3_aa
TRBV20-1	-	-	10	TRBJ2-3	TGCAGTGCGGACTATAATACGCAGTATTTT	CSADYNTQYF
TRBV13	-	-	15	TRBJ2-3	TGTGCCAGCAAGGGAACGGGGTGGAGCACAGATACGCAGTATTTT	CASKGTGWSTDTQYF
TRBV20-1	once	-	11	TRBJ2-3	TGCAGTGCTACAAAATCGGATACGCAGTATTTT	CSATKSDTQYF
TRBV28	-	-	13	TRBJ1-2	TGTGCCAGCACCCCTGGCCTCCATTATGGCTACACCTTC	CASTPGLHYGYTF
TRBV27	-	TRBD1	14	TRBJ1-5	TGTGCCAGCAGCCACAGGGGGACCAATCAGCCCCAGCATTTT	CASSHRGTNQPQHF
TRBV30	-	TRBD1	13	TRBJ1-2	TGTGCCTGGGCCCCGGGACAGGGCTATGGCTACACCTTC	CAWAPGQGYGYTF
TRBV6-6	-	TRBD1	13	TRBJ2-7	TGTGCCAGCAGACCCGGGACAGGGAGGGAGCAGTACTTC	CASRPGTGREQYF
TRBV19	-	TRBD1	16	TRBJ2-3	TGTGCCAGTAGTACCCTACAGACAGGGTCCACCCTTACGCAGTATTTT	CASSTLQTGSTLTQYF
TRBV24-1	-	TRBD2	17	TRBJ2-1	TGTGCCACCAGCGGGACTAGCGGGACTGACTCCTACAATGAGCAGTTCTTC	CATSGTSGTDSYNEQFF
TRBV6-6	-	TRBD2	15	TRBJ2-7	TGTGCCAGCAGTAAACCGGGACTAGCCTCCTACGAGCAGTACTTC	CASSKPGLASYEQYF
TRBV2	once	TRBD2	15	TRBJ2-2	TGTGCCAGCAGGTCGAGCGGGGGGACCGGCGGGGAGCTGTTTTTT	CASRSSGGTGGELFF
TRBV27	-	-	14	TRBJ1-1	TGTGCCAGCAGTTTGGTGGCCGGGGGGACTGAAGCTTTCTTT	CASSLVAGGTEAFF
TRBV5-5	-	-	14	TRBJ2-5	TGTGCCAGCAGGGGAGGACCGAGGCAAGAGACCCAGTACTTC	CASRGGPRQETQYF
TRBV5-1	-	-	16	TRBJ2-5	TGCGCCAGCAGCCCGAGGGGCAGGGCGGAGCAAGAGACCCAGTACTTC	CASSPRGRAEQETQYF
TRBV10-2	-	-	12	TRBJ2-1	TGCGCCAGCAGTATGGCTGGGAGTGAGCAGTTCTTC	CASSMAGSEQFF
TRBV7-9	once	TRBD1	16	TRBJ1-4	TGTGCCAGCAGAGAAGGATTACAGGGGATTTATGAAAAACTGTTTTTT	CASREGLQGIYEKLFF
TRBV7-9	-	-	14	TRBJ1-2	TGTGCCAGCAGCTTAGGGCTCGGGGCACTAAGCTACACCTTC	CASSLGLGALSYTF
TRBV18	-	-	13	TRBJ2-7	TGTGCCAGCTCACCACCGCCAGGGGCAAAGCAGTACTTC	CASSPPPGAKQYF
TRBV6-5	-	TRBD2	16	TRBJ2-1	TGTGCCAGCAGTTTTCGACCTAGCGGGCTAAACAATGAGCAGTTCTTC	CASSFRPSGLNNEQFF
TRBV5-1	-	TRBD1	13	TRBJ2-7	TGCGCCAGCAGCTTTGGACAGGGAGTCGAGCAGTACTTC	CASSFGQGVEQYF
TRBV14	-	-	15	TRBJ1-1	TGTGCCAGCAGCCAAGATTGGGTCCGGGGCACTGAAGCTTTCTTT	CASSQDWVRGTEAFF
TRBV18	-	-	15	TRBJ1-2	TGTGCCAGCTCGCCCAACAAGGCTTGGGGCTATGGCTACACCTTC	CASSPNKAWGYGYTF
TRBV6-4	-	-	14	TRBJ1-1	TGTGCCAGCAGTGACCCCCCGAGACAGTCTGAAGCTTTCTTT	CASSDPPRQSEAFF
TRBV12-3/TRBV12-4	once	-	11	TRBJ2-7	TGTGCCAGCAGTTTGGGACTTGAGCAGTACTTC	CASSLGLEQYF
TRBV15	-	-	16	TRBJ1-2	TGTGCCACCAGCAGAGATCTTGTTACCACCGGGGGTGGCTACACCTTC	CATSRDLVTTGGGYTF
TRBV7-2	-	-	13	TRBJ1-6	TGTGCCAGCAGCTTAGTAGGGGTTTCACCCCTCCACTTT	CASSLVGVSPLHF
TRBV4-2	-	-	14	TRBJ1-2	TGTGCCAGCAGCCAAGCAGGGGAGCCCTATGGCTACACCTTC	CASSQAGEPYGYTF
TRBV18	-	-	14	TRBJ1-4	TGTGCCAGCTCACCACCAGGGATGCTTGAAAAACTGTTTTTT	CASSPPGMLEKLFF
TRBV5-1	few	-	16	TRBJ1-1	TGCGCCAGCAGCTTGAATCTCTGGCAGGGGAACACTGAAGCTTTCTTT	CASSLNLWQGNTEAFF
TRBV9	-	-	13	TRBJ2-5	TGTGCCAGCAGCGTCGGCCCGAAAGAGACCCAGTACTTC	CASSVGPKETQYF
TRBV4-1	-	-	13	TRBJ1-1	TGCGCCAGCAGCCCCGGAGGGCAGACCGAAGCTTTCTTT	CASSPGGQTEAFF
TRBV4-2	-	-	14	TRBJ1-2	TGTGCCAGCAGCCAAGGACAGGCTTCCTATGGCTACACCTTC	CASSQGQASYGYTF